These T cell receptor beta chains were read from a single sample in a study of T cell responses to AZD1222 COVID-19 vaccine. Only in-frame clones appear in the TCRdb table, and some are missing; sequencing was by immunoSEQ multiplex PCR. This table holds fewer than 120,000 clones, about 90% found once. The specimen comprised peripheral blood, sampled on day 0 of AZD1222 vaccination. The receptor source for this set is an adult in good health. The CDR3 runs from the conserved cysteine through the conserved F or W. The D gene is left open where the match is weak. Where a row states a size, it is once, few, many or the class of an expanded clone; other rows omit it.

>TRBJ1-5|TRBV6-2/TRBV6-3|NA|NA
TGTGCCAGCAGTTACTCATCCCGGCCCCAGCATTTT
CASSYSSRPQHF
>TRBJ2-2|TRBV5-1|TRBD2|NA
TGCGCCAGCCGCTTCATAGCGGGAGCGTCGGGCGGGGAGCTGTTTTTT
CASRFIAGASGGELFF
>TRBJ2-1|TRBV12-2|NA|NA
TGTGCAAGTCGCTTAGCTTCCGGGACAGGGGAAAATGAGCAGTTCTTC
CASRLASGTGENEQFF
>TRBJ1-2|TRBV24-1|NA|NA
TGTGCCACCAGTGATTTACGACAGGAAGGCTACACCTTC
CATSDLRQEGYTF
>TRBJ2-1|TRBV5-1|NA|NA
TGCGCCAGCAGCCCGGAAGGTGGAAACTCCTACAATGAGCAGTTCTTC
CASSPEGGNSYNEQFF
>TRBJ2-2|TRBV5-1|NA|few
TGCGCCAGCAGCTCAGGGGACGACACCGGGGAGCTGTTTTTT
CASSSGDDTGELFF
>TRBJ1-5|TRBV27|NA|NA
TGTGCCAGCAGCCCTGGCCTAGGGAATAATCAGCCCCAGCATTTT
CASSPGLGNNQPQHF
>TRBJ2-7|TRBV7-8|NA|NA
TGTGCCAGCAGCTTAGAAGGGTCCCTCTACGAGCAGTACTTC
CASSLEGSLYEQYF
>TRBJ1-2|TRBV4-3|NA|NA
TGCGCCAGCAGCCAAGATGGTCCCAGGGGAGGAGGCTACACCTTC
CASSQDGPRGGGYTF
>TRBJ1-5|TRBV19|NA|NA
TGTGCCAGTAGTGGGGGAACAACGCATAGCAATCAGCCCCAGCATTTT
CASSGGTTHSNQPQHF
>TRBJ1-1|TRBV18|NA|NA
TGTGCCAGCTCACCACAAAGGGGTGAGAGAGAAGCTTTCTTT
CASSPQRGEREAFF
>TRBJ1-3|TRBV5-5|TRBD1|NA
TGTGCCACCCCAGGCCGAGGACAGGTCTCTGGAAACACCATATATTTT
CATPGRGQVSGNTIYF
>TRBJ1-4|TRBV5-1|NA|NA
TGCGCCAGTCGTACAGGGCCTGCGGATGAAAAACTGTTTTTT
CASRTGPADEKLFF
>TRBJ2-7|TRBV6-5|NA|NA
TGTGCCAGCACCGTTCCTTGGGGGCCTTACTACGAGCAGTACTTC
CASTVPWGPYYEQYF
>TRBJ2-7|TRBV14|NA|NA
TGTGCCAGCAGCCAAGCGACTAGACCCTACGAGCAGTACTTC
CASSQATRPYEQYF
>TRBJ2-1|TRBV7-2|TRBD2|few
TGTGCCAGCAGCTTAGGGGCCGGCGGGAGGGATGAGCAGTTCTTC
CASSLGAGGRDEQFF
>TRBJ1-5|TRBV7-8|NA|NA
TGTGCCAGCAGCTTAGCGGGCCAGCCCCAGCATTTT
CASSLAGQPQHF
>TRBJ2-1|TRBV19|NA|NA
TGTGCCAGTAGTATAGGTTCGACTAGAAATGAGCAGTTCTTC
CASSIGSTRNEQFF
>TRBJ1-3|TRBV2|NA|NA
TGTGCCAGCAGTGTCCCCACGAGAGGCCGTGCTAACACCATATATTTT
CASSVPTRGRANTIYF
>TRBJ1-3|TRBV7-2|TRBD1|NA
TGTGCCAGCAGCCCCCAGGCAGCGGCAGGGGGTCGACCTGGAAACACCATATATTTT
CASSPQAAAGGRPGNTIYF
>TRBJ2-6|TRBV6-1|NA|few
TGTGCCAGCAGTGAACAGGGAAATTCTGGGGCCAACGTCCTGACTTTC
CASSEQGNSGANVLTF
>TRBJ2-3|TRBV5-1|TRBD2|NA
TGCGCCAGCAGCCCGGGAGGGGACACAGATACGCAGTATTTT
CASSPGGDTDTQYF
>TRBJ1-3|TRBV18|NA|NA
TGTGCCAGCTCACCACTCGGGGTAAATGGAAACACCATATATTTT
CASSPLGVNGNTIYF
>TRBJ2-7|TRBV28|TRBD1|NA
TGTGCCAGCAGGCAAGGGGGCGCCTACGAGCAGTACTTC
CASRQGGAYEQYF
>TRBJ2-7|TRBV5-1|NA|NA
TGCGCCAGCAGCTTGTCGGCAGGACCTTCCTACGAGCAGTACTTC
CASSLSAGPSYEQYF
>TRBJ1-1|TRBV5-1|NA|NA
TGCGCCAGCAGCTTGGGGGCAGGGGAGGTGAGGACTGAAGCTTTCTTT
CASSLGAGEVRTEAFF
>TRBJ2-4|TRBV19|NA|NA
TGTGCCAGTAGTATAAAGCCCGAACTAGCCAAAAACATTCAGTACTTC
CASSIKPELAKNIQYF
>TRBJ1-2|TRBV4-3|TRBD1|NA
TGCGCCAGCAGCCCCTCAGGGGGGAGTTATGGCTACACCTTC
CASSPSGGSYGYTF
>TRBJ2-7|TRBV5-1|TRBD1|NA
TGCGCCAGCAGCTTGGGGACAGGGACCCGTCAGCAGTACTTC
CASSLGTGTRQQYF
>TRBJ2-7|TRBV18|TRBD1|NA
TGTGCCAGCTCACCGGGGACAGGGAATTCCTACGAGCAGTACTTC
CASSPGTGNSYEQYF
>TRBJ1-1|TRBV18|NA|once
TGTGCCAGCTCACCGGGAGGGGACGCTGAAGCTTTCTTT
CASSPGGDAEAFF
>TRBJ1-2|TRBV6-5|NA|NA
TGTGCCAGCAGTTACTCGAAAGACTATGGCTACACCTTC
CASSYSKDYGYTF
>TRBJ2-3|TRBV6-5|TRBD2|NA
TGTGCCAGCTCAGTAGCGGGAGGGGTAGATACGCAGTATTTT
CASSVAGGVDTQYF
>TRBJ2-7|TRBV10-2|TRBD1|NA
TGCGCCAGCAGTGACCCCAATGGACAGGGGAACTACGAGCAGTACTTC
CASSDPNGQGNYEQYF
>TRBJ1-2|TRBV18|NA|few
TGTGCCAGCTCACGCGAGAACTATGGCTACACCTTC
CASSRENYGYTF
>TRBJ1-2|TRBV28|TRBD1|NA
TGTGCCAGCACCGGAGGAAGGACAGGGATGGGCTACACCTTC
CASTGGRTGMGYTF
>TRBJ2-7|TRBV18|NA|NA
TGTGCCAGCTCACCGGATTACGGATCCTACGAGCAGTACTTC
CASSPDYGSYEQYF
>TRBJ1-2|TRBV5-1|NA|NA
TGCGCCAGCAGCTCTATCGACACGAGGGATGGCTACACCTTC
CASSSIDTRDGYTF
>TRBJ2-3|TRBV11-2|NA|NA
TGTGCCAGCAGCTCGCTGGGTGGTAGGGTGACAGATACGCAGTATTTT
CASSSLGGRVTDTQYF
>TRBJ1-1|TRBV11-2|NA|NA
TGTGCCAGCAGCTTGGGATTACAGGGCACTGAAGCTTTCTTT
CASSLGLQGTEAFF
>TRBJ2-1|TRBV9|TRBD2|NA
TGTGCCAGCAGCGTAATAGCGGGAGGGGAAAATGAGCAGTTCTTC
CASSVIAGGENEQFF
>TRBJ1-4|TRBV30|NA|NA
TGTGCCTGCCCCCCAGGAGGGAAACTGTTTTTT
CACPPGGKLFF